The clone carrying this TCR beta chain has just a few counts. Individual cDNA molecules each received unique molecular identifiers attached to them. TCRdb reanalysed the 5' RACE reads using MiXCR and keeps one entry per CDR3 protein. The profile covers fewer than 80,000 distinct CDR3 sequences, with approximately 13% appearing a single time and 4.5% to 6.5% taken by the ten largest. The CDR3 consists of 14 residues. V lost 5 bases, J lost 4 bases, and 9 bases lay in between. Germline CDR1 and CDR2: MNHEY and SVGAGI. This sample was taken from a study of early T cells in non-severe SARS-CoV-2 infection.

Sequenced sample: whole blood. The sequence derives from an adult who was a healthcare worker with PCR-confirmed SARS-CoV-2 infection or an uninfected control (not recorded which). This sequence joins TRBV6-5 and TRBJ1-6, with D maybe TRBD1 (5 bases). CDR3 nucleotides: TGTGCCAGCAGTATTGACAGATATAATTCACCCCTCCACTTT. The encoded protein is CASSIDRYNSPLHF.